This section outlines one T cell receptor (beta chain) sequence together with its context. Its cognate antigen is unknown. The data were obtained in a study of OX40 agonist ivuxolimab in advanced cancers. Study-wide findings and caveats: Normalized expansion of T-cell clones was also low for some nonresponders. The specificity for antigen of the expanded peripheral T cells was not determined.

Sequenced by immunoSEQ multiplex PCR; TCRdb stores in-frame clones only, minus some. The sample has approximately 52,000 clones, roughly 85% seen once. V was pared by 7 bases and J by 5 bases, with 5 bases of the junction left unmatched. The germline gives CDR1 MNHNS, CDR2 SASEGT. The CDR3 has 14 amino acids. The sequence was obtained from an adult with an advanced solid tumor such as melanoma, head and neck, liver or kidney cancer. The specimen was CD4+ or CD8+ T cells sorted from blood, collected in a trial of the OX40 agonist ivuxolimab. The chain carries TRBV6-1 and TRBJ2-2; 9 nucleotides match TRBD2. CDR3 bases: TGTGCCAGCATCCCTGCGGGGGGGACCGGGGAGCTGTTTTTT. As protein: CASIPAGGTGELFF.